The clone carrying this T cell receptor (beta chain) was recorded many times. What it binds is not known. This record belongs to a study of identical twins. TCRdb re-analysed the 5' RACE reads in MiXCR, keeping a single row per CDR3 protein. The data show roughly 260,000 distinct CDR3 sequences, 7.5% seen once. After removal of 1 base from V and 8 bases from J, the junction contained 11 bases not matched to a gene. CDR3 size: 17 residues. Germline assignment: CDR1 SGHRS and CDR2 YFSETQ. Study-wide findings and caveats: The study reached conclusions through statistical analysis that was cross-sectional, not following the same donors.

The data also belong to a second study, concerning yellow fever vaccine responses in identical twins.

The chain links TRBV5-1 to TRBJ2-1; 11 bases are a match to TRBD2. The sequence came from a woman aged 18-35 years in good health. Sequenced material: CD8+ T cells sorted from blood. The CDR3 here is CASSLTSGSLSDDEQFF. For the CDR3, the DNA is TGCGCCAGCAGCTTGACTAGCGGGAGTTTATCTGACGATGAGCAGTTCTTC.